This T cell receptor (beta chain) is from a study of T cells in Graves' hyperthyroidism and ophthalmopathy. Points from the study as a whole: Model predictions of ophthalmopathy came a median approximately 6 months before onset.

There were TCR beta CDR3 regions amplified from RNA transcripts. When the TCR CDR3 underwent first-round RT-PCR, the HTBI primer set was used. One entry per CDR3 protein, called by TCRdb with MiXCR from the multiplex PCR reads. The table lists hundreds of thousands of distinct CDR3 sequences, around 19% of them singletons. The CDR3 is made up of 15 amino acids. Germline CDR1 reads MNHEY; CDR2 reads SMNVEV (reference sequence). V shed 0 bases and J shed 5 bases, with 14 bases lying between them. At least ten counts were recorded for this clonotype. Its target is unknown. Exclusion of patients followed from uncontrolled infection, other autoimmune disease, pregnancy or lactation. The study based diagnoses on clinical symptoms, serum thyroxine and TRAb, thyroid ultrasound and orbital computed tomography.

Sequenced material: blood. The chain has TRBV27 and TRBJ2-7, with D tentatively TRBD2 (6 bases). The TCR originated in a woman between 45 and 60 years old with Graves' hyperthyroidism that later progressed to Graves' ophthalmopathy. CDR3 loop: CASSLSQWGDDEQYF. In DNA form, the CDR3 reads TGTGCCAGCAGTTTATCTCAATGGGGGGACGACGAGCAGTACTTC.